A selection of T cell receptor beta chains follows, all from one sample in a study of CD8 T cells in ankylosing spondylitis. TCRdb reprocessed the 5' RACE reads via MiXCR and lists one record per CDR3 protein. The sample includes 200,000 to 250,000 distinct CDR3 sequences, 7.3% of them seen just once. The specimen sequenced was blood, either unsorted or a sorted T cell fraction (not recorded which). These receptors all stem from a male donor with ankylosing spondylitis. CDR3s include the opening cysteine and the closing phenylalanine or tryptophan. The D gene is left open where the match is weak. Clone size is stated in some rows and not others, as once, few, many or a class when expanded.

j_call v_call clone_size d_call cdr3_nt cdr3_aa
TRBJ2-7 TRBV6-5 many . TGTGCCAGCAGTTACTTACAGGAGAGCTCCTACGAGCAGTACTTC CASSYLQESSYEQYF
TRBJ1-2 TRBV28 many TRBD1 TGTGCCAGCAGTGGGGACAGAGTAAGCTCTGGCTACACCTTC CASSGDRVSSGYTF
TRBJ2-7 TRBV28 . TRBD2 TGTGCCAGCAGCTGGGGCGGGAGGGGTTACGAGCAGTACTTC CASSWGGRGYEQYF
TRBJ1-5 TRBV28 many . TGTGCCAGCAGTTTCACGACTTGGCGTCAGCCCCAGCATTTT CASSFTTWRQPQHF
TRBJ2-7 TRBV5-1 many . TGCGCCAGCAGCTTGGCCTTGGGGGGCGACGAGCAGTACTTC CASSLALGGDEQYF
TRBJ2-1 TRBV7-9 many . TGTGCCAGCAGCCCCGGGGCGAAGTACAATGAGCAGTTCTTC CASSPGAKYNEQFF
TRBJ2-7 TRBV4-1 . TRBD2 TGCGCCAGCAGCCTTAGCGGGACGAGCTCCTACGAGCAGTACTTC CASSLSGTSSYEQYF
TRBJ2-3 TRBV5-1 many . TGCGCCAGCAGTTCCGAAGGCGGGGTCGGAGATACGCAGTATTTT CASSSEGGVGDTQYF
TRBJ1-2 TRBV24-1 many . TGTGCCACCCAGGACCGGACGACTGGCTACACCTTC CATQDRTTGYTF
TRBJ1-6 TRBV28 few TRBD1 TGTGCCAGCAGTTTCGTAGCCCCTTGGGACAGGGAGGATTCACCCCTCCACTTT CASSFVAPWDREDSPLHF
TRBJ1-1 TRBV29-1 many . TGCAGCGTCGCAGAGAACACTGAAGCTTTCTTT CSVAENTEAFF
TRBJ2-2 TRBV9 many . TGTGCCAGCAGCGTAGCGGGCGTGCTGTTTTTT CASSVAGVLFF
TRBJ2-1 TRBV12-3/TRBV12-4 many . TGTGCCAGCAGTTTGGCGGCTAGGGACAATGAGCAGTTCTTC CASSLAARDNEQFF
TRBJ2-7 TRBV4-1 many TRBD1 TGCGCCAGCAGCCTGGGGGACAGGGCAATCGAGCAGTACTTC CASSLGDRAIEQYF
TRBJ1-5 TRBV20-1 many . TGCAGTGCTAGAGATGTATCACGGGTAAATCAGCCCCAGCATTTT CSARDVSRVNQPQHF
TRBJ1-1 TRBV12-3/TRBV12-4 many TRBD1 TGTGCCAGCAGCCCGGTTGACAGGGATGAAGCTTTCTTT CASSPVDRDEAFF
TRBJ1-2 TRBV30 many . TGTGCCTGGAGTGTACCTTGGACCGTTTTTGGCTACACCTTC CAWSVPWTVFGYTF
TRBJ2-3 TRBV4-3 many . TGCGCCAGCAGCCAATTGGCCAGAGGAGCTGATACGCAGTATTTT CASSQLARGADTQYF
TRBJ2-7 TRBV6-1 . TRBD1 TGTGCCAGCAGTCCTGGACAGGGTCGATGGTACGAGCAGTACTTC CASSPGQGRWYEQYF
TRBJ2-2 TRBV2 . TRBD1 TGTGCCAGCAGCGAGTGGAGGACAGGGGACACCGGGGAGCTGTTTTTT CASSEWRTGDTGELFF
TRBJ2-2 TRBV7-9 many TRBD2 TGTGCCAGCAGCTTAGTAGCTAGCGGGGGAACCGAGCTGTTTTTT CASSLVASGGTELFF
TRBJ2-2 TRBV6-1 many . TGTGCCAGCAGTAAAGGACCTGGCACCGGGGAGCTGTTTTTT CASSKGPGTGELFF
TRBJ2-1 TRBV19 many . TGTGCCAGTAGTATCATACACAATGAGCAGTTCTTC CASSIIHNEQFF
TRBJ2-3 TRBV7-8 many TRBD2 TGTGCCAGCAGGATGTCGGGGGGAGATACGCAGTATTTT CASRMSGGDTQYF
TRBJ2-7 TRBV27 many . TGTGCCAGCAGTTATCAGGGGTCCTACGAGCAGTACTTC CASSYQGSYEQYF
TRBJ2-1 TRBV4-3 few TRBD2 TGCGCCAGCAGCCAAGGGTTCCTCGGGAGGCCCTCCTACAATGAGCAGTTCTTC CASSQGFLGRPSYNEQFF
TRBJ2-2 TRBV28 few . TGTGCCAGCAGTGGTGGCAACGGGGAGCTGTTTTTT CASSGGNGELFF
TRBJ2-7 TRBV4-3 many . TGCGCCAGCAGCCAAGGAACAGGTCGCGCCTACGAGCAGTACTTC CASSQGTGRAYEQYF
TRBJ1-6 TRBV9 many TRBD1 TGTGCCAGCAACCCTGGACAGGAGAATTCACCCCTCCACTTT CASNPGQENSPLHF
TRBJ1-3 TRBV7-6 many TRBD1 TGTGCCAGCAGCCCGAGCGACAGGGTCCGGGGAAACACCATATATTTT CASSPSDRVRGNTIYF
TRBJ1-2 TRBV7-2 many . TGTGCCAGCAGCTTAGAGTACAGCATTCAGGACTACACCTTC CASSLEYSIQDYTF
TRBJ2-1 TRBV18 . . TGTGCCAGCTCACCGGTCGGGACTTATAAATACGAGCAGTTCTTC CASSPVGTYKYEQFF
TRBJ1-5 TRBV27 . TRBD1 TGTGCCAGCGGGACAGGCAATCAGCCCCAGCATTTT CASGTGNQPQHF
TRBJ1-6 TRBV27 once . TGTGCCAGCAGTTTATTTTTCAGCGACGCAAGTAATTCACCCCTCCACTTT CASSLFFSDASNSPLHF
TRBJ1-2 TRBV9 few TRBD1 TGTGCCAGCAGTTATACGACAGGGTCCCCTCTCTCCTATGGCTACACCTTC CASSYTTGSPLSYGYTF
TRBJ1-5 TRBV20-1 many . TGCAGTGCTAGAGATCGAGGGGTCGGCAATCAGCCCCAGCATTTT CSARDRGVGNQPQHF